This T cell receptor (beta chain) is from a study of identifying expanded T cells in peripheral blood. Overall study results and limits: Variance in clone template counts between roughly two-week samples significantly increased with total template count across all healthy donors.

Collection occurred without any documented infections or immune events in donors. The J segment lost 2 bases and the V segment lost 6 bases, leaving 2 bases of the junction unmatched. The CDR3 is 13 amino acids. Germline assignment: CDR1 MNHEY and CDR2 SMNVEV (reference sequence). About this clone itself: Its antigen is undetermined.

Repertoires were generated with immunoSEQ multiplex PCR, while TCRdb's copy carries only in-frame clones and drops some. Of some 90,000 clones listed, around 86% are singletons. Sequencing input: blood. This sequence originates from a person between 18 and 75 years old in good health. The chain links TRBV27 to TRBJ1-2, with TRBD1 matching 8 bases. CDR3 region: CASRDRVNYGYTF. The CDR3, as DNA: TGTGCCAGCAGGGACAGGGTAAACTATGGCTACACCTTC.